This T cell receptor beta chain comes out of a study of blood T cell repertoires in COVID-19. Germline CDR1 is SGHRS and CDR2 is YFSETQ. The CDR3 has 17 amino acids. V shed 0 bases and J 6 bases; nucleotides not matched to a gene: 8. Here immunoSEQ multiplex PCR was the method, and the copy in TCRdb shows in-frame clones only, minus some. The sample shows about 210,000 clones, over 60% of them seen only once. The V and J genes are TRBV5-1 and TRBJ2-1; 11 nucleotides match TRBD1. Sequenced input: peripheral blood. The source of this sequence is a woman in her seventies with acute or convalescent COVID-19. CDR3 in amino acids: CASSLGPGQGVFNEQFF. The CDR3 DNA sequence: TGCGCCAGCAGCTTGGGTCCGGGACAGGGGGTGTTCAATGAGCAGTTCTTC.